This TCR beta chain appears in the sequencing data of a study of cytomegalovirus exposure and HLA in healthy donors. Study context: Prior work identified more than 90 million unique TCR beta sequences in approximately 180 million T cells.

Worth noting for this clone: Its antigen is unidentified.

It was with 60 Vbeta and 13 Jbeta primers that the PCR ran. Generated by immunoSEQ multiplex PCR, the TCRdb table keeps only in-frame clones and is missing some. This sample yields tens of thousands of clones, of which over 75% are seen a single time; roughly 5.7% belongs to the top ten. The V end lost 8 bases, the J end lost 8 bases, and 15 bases lay between the germline ends. Germline V gives CDR1 MNHEY, CDR2 SMNVEV (reference sequence). The CDR3 extends over 12 amino acids. Study-wide results and limits: Follow-up analysis seemed to connect common viral pathogens with several of the most significant clusters identified. Later on, analysis showed that most CMV-associated TCR beta chains appeared to be HLA-restricted. The CMV antigen specificity of a few CMV-associated chains was confirmed through in vitro analysis.

J is TRBJ1-1 and V is TRBV27; D gene ambiguous. The TCR originated in a male donor in good health and CMV-seronegative. Source material: PBMCs. The CDR3 nucleotides are TGTGCCAGCGGCTTGGCGGGCAGGGAAGCTTTCTTT. Translation: CASGLAGREAFF.